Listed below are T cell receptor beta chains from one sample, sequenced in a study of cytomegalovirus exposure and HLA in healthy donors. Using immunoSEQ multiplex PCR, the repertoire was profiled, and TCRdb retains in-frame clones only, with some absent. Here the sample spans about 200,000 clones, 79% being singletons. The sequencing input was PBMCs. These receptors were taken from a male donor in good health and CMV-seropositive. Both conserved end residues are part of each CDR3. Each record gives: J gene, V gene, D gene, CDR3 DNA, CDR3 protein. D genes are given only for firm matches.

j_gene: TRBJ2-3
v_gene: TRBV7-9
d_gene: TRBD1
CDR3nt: TGTGCCAGCAGCTTAAGCAGGGGGCTGACAGATACGCAGTATTTT
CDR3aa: CASSLSRGLTDTQYF

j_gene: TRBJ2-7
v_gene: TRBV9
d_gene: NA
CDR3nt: TGTGCCAGCAGCGTGATGGACTCAGGATCCTACGAGCAGTACTTC
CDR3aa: CASSVMDSGSYEQYF

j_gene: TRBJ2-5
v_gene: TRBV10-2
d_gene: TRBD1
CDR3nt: TGCGCCAGCAGTGAGTCCGCAACAGGGGGTTTAGAGACCCAGTACTTC
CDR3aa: CASSESATGGLETQYF

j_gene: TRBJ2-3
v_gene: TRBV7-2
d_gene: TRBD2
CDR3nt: TGTGCCAGCAGCTTTAGCGGGGGGGCGAGAGATACGCAGTATTTT
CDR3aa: CASSFSGGARDTQYF

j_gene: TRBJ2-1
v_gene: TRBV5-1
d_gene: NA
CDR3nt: TGCGCCAGCAGCTCGGCGGGGAACAATGAGCAGTTCTTC
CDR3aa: CASSSAGNNEQFF

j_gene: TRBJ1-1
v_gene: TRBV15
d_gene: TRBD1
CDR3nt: TGTGCCACCAGTCGTGGACAGGAAAACACTGAAGCTTTCTTT
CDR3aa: CATSRGQENTEAFF

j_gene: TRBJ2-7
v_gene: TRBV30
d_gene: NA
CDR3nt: TGTGCCTGGAGTCCTGACACGGCCTACGAGCAGTACTTC
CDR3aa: CAWSPDTAYEQYF

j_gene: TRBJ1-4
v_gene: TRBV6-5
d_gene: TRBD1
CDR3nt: TGTGCCAGCAGTTATTTCGGGACAGAGAATGAAAAACTGTTTTTT
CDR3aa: CASSYFGTENEKLFF

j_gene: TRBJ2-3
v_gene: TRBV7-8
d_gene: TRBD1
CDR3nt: TGTGCCAGCAGCATGACAGGGTGGGCAGATACGCAGTATTTT
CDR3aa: CASSMTGWADTQYF

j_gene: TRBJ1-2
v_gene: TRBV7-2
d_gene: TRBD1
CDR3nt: TGTGCCAGCAGCCTCCCGACAGGGGGCAACTATGGCTACACCTTC
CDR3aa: CASSLPTGGNYGYTF

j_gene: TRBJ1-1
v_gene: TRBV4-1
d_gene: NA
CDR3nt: TGCGCCAGCAACTGGGGGGAAGGGACTGAAGCTTTCTTT
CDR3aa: CASNWGEGTEAFF

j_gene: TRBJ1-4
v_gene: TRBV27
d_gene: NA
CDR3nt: TGTGCCAGCATGGTTCGGCGGGGCTTTGGAGAAAAACTGTTTTTT
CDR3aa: CASMVRRGFGEKLFF

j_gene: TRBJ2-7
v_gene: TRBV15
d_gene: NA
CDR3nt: TGTGCCACCAGCAGAGATCTGGTTGGCGGGCAGTACTTC
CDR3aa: CATSRDLVGGQYF

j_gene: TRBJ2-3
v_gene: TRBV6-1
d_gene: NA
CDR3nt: TGTGCCAGCAGGGAGGGGACCTTTTTCACAGATACGCAGTATTTT
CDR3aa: CASREGTFFTDTQYF

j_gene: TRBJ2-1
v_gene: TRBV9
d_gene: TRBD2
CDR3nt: TGTGCCAGCAGCGCCCTAGCGGGGGCGGTTTACAATGAGCAGTTCTTC
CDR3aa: CASSALAGAVYNEQFF

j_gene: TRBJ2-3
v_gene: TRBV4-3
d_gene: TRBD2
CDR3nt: TGCGCCAGCAGCGCGGGAGGCTCCACAGATACGCAGTATTTT
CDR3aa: CASSAGGSTDTQYF